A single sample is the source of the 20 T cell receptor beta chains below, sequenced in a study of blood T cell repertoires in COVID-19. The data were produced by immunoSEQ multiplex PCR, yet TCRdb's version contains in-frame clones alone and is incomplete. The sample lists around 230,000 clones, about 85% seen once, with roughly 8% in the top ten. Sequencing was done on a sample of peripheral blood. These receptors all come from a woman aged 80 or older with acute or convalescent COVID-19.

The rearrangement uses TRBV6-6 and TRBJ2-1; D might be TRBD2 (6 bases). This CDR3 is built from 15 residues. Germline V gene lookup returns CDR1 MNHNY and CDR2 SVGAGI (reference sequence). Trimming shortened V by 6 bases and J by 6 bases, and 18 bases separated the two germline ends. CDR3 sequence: CASSPGTPVPNEQFF. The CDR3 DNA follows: TGTGCCAGCAGCCCCGGGACTCCGGTACCCAATGAGCAGTTCTTC.

The CDR3 nucleotides are TGTGCCAGCAATAGCGGGGGGGCGAACACCGGGGAGCTGTTTTTT. Residues: CASNSGGANTGELFF. V usage is TRBV19 and J usage is TRBJ2-2; 11 bases match TRBD2. After removal of 9 bases from V and 0 bases from J, the junction contained 3 bases not matched to a gene. This CDR3 comprises 15 residues. Germline CDR1 and CDR2: LNHDA and SQIVND (reference sequence).

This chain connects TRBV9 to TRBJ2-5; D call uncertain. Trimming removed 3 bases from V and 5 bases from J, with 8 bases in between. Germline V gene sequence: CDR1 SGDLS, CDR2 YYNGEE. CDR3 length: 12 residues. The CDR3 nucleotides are TGTGCCAGCAGCGGTGGCTGGGAGACCCAGTACTTC. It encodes CASSGGWETQYF.

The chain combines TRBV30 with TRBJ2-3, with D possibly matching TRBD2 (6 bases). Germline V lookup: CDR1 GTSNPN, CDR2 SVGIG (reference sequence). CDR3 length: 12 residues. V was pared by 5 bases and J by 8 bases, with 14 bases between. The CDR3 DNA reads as TGTGCCTGGGCGGGAACTAGTGGTACGCAGTATTTT. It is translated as CAWAGTSGTQYF.

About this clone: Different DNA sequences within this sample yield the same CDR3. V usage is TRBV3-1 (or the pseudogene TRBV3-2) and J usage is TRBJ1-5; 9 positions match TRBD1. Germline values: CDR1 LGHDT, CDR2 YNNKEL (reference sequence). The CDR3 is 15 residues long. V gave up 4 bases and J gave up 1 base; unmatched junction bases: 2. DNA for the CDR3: TGTGCCAGCAGCCTAGGGACAGGGAGCAATCAGCCCCAGCATTTT. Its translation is CASSLGTGSNQPQHF.

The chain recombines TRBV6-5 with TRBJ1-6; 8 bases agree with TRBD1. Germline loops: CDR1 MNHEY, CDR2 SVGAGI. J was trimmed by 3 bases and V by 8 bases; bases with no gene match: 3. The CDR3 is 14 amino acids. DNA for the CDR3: TGTGCCAGCCGGGGACAGGTCTATAATTCACCCCTCCACTTT. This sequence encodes CASRGQVYNSPLHF.

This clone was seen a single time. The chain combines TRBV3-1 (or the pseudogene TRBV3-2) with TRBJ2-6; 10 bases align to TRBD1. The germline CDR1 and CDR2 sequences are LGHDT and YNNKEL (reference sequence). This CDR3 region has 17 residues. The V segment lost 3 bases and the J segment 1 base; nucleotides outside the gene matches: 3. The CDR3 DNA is TGTGCCAGCAGCCAGACAGGGGGCGGTTCTGGGGCCAACGTCCTGACTTTC. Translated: CASSQTGGGSGANVLTF.

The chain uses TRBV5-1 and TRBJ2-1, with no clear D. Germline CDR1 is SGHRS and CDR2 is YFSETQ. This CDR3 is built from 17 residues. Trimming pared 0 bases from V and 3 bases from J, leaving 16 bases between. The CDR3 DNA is TGCGCCAGCAGCTTGGGGTCTGGAGCGTCACACTACAATGAGCAGTTCTTC. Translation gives CASSLGSGASHYNEQFF.

The chain's CDR3 is CASSWDRLAQPQHF. Written as DNA, the CDR3 is TGTGCCAGCAGTTGGGACAGGTTAGCACAGCCCCAGCATTTT. This rearrangement joins TRBV6-6 to TRBJ1-5; 8 nucleotides match TRBD1. The V gene's germline CDR1 is MNHNY and CDR2 SVGAGI (reference sequence). This CDR3 is built from 14 residues. Trimming at V came to 4 bases and at J to 7 bases, leaving 6 bases not matched to a gene.

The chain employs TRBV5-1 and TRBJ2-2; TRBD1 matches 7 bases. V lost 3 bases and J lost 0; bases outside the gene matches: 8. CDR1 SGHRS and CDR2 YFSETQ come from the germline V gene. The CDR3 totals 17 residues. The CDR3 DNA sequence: TGCGCCAGCAGCTCCTGGGGACAGTTATCGAACACCGGGGAGCTGTTTTTT. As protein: CASSSWGQLSNTGELFF.

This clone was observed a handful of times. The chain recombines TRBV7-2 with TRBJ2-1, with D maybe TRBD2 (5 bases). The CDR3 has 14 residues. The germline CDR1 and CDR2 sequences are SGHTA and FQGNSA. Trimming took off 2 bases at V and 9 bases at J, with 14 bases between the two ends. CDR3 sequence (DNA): TGTGCCAGCAGCTTAAGGTCGGGGATGGGTGAGCAGTTCTTC. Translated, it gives CASSLRSGMGEQFF.

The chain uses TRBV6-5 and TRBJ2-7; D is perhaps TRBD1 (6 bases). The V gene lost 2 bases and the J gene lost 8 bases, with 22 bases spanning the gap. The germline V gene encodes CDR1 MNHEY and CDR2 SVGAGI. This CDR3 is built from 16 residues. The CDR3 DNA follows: TGTGCCAGCAGTTACCAGCGAGGGACACTCGGTTCACAGCAGTACTTC. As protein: CASSYQRGTLGSQQYF.

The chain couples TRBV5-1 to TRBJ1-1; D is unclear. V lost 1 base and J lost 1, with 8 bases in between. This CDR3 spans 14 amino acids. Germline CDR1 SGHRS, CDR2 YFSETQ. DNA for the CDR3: TGCGCCAGCAGCTTGTACCGGGGGAACACTGAAGCTTTCTTT. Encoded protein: CASSLYRGNTEAFF.

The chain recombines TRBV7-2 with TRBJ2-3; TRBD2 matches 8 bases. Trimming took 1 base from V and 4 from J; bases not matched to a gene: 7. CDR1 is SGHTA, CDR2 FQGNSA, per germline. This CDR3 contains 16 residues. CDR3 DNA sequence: TGTGCCAGCAGCTTAGGTAGCGGGGTATTGGCAGATACGCAGTATTTT. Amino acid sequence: CASSLGSGVLADTQYF. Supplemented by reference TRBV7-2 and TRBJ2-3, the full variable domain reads GAGVSQSPSNKVTEKGKDVELRCDPISGHTALYWYRQSLGQGLEFLIYFQGNSAPDKSGLPSDRFSAERTGGSVSTLTIQRTQQEDSAVYLCASSLGSGVLADTQYFGPGTRLTVL.

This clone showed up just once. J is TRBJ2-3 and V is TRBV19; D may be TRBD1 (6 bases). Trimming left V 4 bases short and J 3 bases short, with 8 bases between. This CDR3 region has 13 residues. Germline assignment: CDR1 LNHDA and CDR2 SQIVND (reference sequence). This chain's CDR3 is CASSRQETDTQYF. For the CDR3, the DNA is TGTGCCAGTAGTAGACAGGAGACAGATACGCAGTATTTT.

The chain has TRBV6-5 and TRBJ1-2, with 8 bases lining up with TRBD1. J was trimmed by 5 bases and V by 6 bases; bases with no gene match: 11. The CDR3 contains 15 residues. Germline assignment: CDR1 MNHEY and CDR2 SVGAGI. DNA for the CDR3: TGTGCCAGCAGGGACAGGGTTGTGGTGGCATATGGCTACACCTTC. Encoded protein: CASRDRVVVAYGYTF.

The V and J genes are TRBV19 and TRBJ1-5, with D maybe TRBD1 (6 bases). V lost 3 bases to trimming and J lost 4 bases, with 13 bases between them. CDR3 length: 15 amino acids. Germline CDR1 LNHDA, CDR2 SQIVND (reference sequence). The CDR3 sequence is CASSMGGGWNQPQHF. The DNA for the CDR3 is TGTGCCAGTAGTATGGGCGGGGGCTGGAATCAGCCCCAGCATTTT.

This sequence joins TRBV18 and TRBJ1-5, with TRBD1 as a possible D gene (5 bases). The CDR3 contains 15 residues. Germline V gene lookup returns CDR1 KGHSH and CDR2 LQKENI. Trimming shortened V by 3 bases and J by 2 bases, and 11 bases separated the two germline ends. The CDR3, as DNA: TGTGCCAGCTCACCGGCCGGGGGGGGCAATCAGCCCCAGCATTTT. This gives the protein CASSPAGGGNQPQHF.

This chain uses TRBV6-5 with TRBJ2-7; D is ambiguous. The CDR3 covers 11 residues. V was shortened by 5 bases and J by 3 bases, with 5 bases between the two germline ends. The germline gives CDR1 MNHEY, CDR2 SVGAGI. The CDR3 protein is CASSPRYEQYF. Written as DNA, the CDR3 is TGTGCCAGCAGTCCTCGCTACGAGCAGTACTTC.

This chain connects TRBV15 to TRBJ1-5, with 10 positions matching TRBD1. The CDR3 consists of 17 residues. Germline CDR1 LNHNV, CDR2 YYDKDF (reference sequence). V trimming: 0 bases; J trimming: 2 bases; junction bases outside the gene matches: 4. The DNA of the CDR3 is TGTGCCACCAGCAGAGATTTTGGGACAGGGGGCAATCAGCCCCAGCATTTT. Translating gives CATSRDFGTGGNQPQHF.